This T cell receptor beta chain was sequenced for a study of CXCR3 chemokines and chemotherapy response in bladder cancer (dated by TCRdb to 2021 to 2024). Turning to the overall study: The study set out to examine whether the activity of the CXCR3 chemokine system within tumors predicted response to chemotherapy in human bladder cancer.

Library preparation employed PCR. TCRdb lists the instrument as Illumina HiSeq 2500. In TCRdb, the public reads were trimmed at Q25 with fastp and aligned with MiXCR, with productive beta chains retained. Identical CDR3 protein sequences are pooled into one entry, listed with their most common genes and DNA. The sample table contains 8,600 or so distinct CDR3 sequences; only one count was recorded for 23% of them. The biggest ten clones account for 7% to 9.5% of the sample. This clonotype came up many times. Its antigen is unknown. No much larger clone exists at a distance of one base, and base qualities are not known. The receptor comes from a human donor with bladder cancer that did not respond to neoadjuvant chemotherapy. This specimen was acquired from a patient whose treatment included neoadjuvant chemotherapy.

The CDR3 protein: CASSLGPTVEGQETQYF. Read as DNA, the sequence is TGTGCCAGCAGCTTGGGTCCCACCGTAGAAGGTCAAGAGACCCAGTACTTC. The V and J segments used are TRBV7-9 and TRBJ2-5; no D gene can be assigned with confidence. The CDR1 and CDR2 encoded by the germline V gene (reference sequence) are SEHNR and FQNEAQ. The cysteine opens and the phenylalanine closes a CDR3 of 17 amino acids. The kept DNA is CDR3 alone, 51 bases in frame from the first base. V is pared back by 3 bases and J by 2 bases, with 19 bases lying between the germline termini.